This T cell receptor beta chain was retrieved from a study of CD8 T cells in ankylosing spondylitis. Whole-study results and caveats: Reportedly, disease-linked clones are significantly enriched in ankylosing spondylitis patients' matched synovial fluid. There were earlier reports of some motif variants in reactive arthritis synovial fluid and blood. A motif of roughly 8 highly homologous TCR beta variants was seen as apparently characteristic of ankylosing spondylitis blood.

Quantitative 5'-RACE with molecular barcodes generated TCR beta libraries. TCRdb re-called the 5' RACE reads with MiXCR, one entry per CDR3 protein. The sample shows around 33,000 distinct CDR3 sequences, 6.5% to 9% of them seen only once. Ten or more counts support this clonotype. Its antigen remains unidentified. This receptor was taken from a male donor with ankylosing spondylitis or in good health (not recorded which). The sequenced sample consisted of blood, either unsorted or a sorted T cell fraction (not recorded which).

As DNA, the CDR3 is TGCGCCAGCATCGCCCCTCTGTATAGCGGGAGCTATGAGCAGTTCTTC. The encoded protein is CASIAPLYSGSYEQFF. The chain employs TRBV10-1 and TRBJ2-1; 9 nucleotides match TRBD2. The CDR3 is 16 residues long. The germline gives CDR1 WNHNN, CDR2 SYGVQD (reference sequence). The J segment lost 8 bases and the V segment lost 7 bases, leaving 15 bases of the junction unmatched.